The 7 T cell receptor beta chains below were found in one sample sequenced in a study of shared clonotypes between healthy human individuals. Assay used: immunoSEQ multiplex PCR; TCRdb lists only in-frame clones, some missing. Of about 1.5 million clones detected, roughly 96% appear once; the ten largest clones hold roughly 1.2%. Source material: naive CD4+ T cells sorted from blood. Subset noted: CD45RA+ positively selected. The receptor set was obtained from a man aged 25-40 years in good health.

The CDR3 DNA reads as TGTGCCAGCTCACCATTTGTACAGAGGCGGGCCAACGTCCTGACTTTC. This translates into CASSPFVQRRANVLTF. The rearrangement links TRBV18 to TRBJ2-6; D is uncertain. The V end lost 2 bases, the J end lost 5 bases, and 13 bases lay between the germline ends. The CDR3 contains 16 residues. The V gene's germline CDR1 is KGHSH and CDR2 LQKENI.

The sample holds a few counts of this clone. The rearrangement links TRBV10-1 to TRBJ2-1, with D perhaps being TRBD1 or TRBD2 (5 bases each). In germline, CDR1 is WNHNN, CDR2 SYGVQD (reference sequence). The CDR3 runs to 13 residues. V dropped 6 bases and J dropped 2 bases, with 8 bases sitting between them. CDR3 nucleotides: TGCGCCAGCAGCGGGACGCCCTACAATGAGCAGTTCTTC. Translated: CASSGTPYNEQFF.

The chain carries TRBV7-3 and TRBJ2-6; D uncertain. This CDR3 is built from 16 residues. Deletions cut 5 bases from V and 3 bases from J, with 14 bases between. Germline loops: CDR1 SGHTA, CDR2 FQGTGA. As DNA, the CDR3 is TGTGCCAGCAGCCCTGGACCGGTCTTTGGGGCCAACGTCCTGACTTTC. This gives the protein CASSPGPVFGANVLTF.

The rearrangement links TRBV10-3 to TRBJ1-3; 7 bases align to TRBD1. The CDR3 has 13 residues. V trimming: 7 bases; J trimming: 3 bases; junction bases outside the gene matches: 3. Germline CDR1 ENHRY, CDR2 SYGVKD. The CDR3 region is CAITNRGGNTIYF. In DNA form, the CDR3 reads TGTGCCATCACCAACAGGGGTGGAAACACCATATATTTT.

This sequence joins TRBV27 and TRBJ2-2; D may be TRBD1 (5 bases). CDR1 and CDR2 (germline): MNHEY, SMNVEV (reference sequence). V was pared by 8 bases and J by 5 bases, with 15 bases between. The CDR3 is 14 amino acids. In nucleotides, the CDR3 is TGTGCCAGCTCTTACAGGTTACGAACCGGGGAGCTGTTTTTT. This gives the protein CASSYRLRTGELFF.

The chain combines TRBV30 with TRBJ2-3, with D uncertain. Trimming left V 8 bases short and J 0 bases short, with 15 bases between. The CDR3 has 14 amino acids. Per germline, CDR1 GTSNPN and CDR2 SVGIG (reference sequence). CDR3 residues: CAGLRRLSTDTQYF. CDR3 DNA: TGTGCCGGGTTGAGGCGGCTTAGCACAGATACGCAGTATTTT.

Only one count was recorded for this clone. The CDR3 coding sequence is TGCGCCAGCAGCACTTCCTGGACTGCCTCGTCCTATGGCTACACCTTC. This gives the protein CASSTSWTASSYGYTF. This rearrangement joins TRBV5-1 to TRBJ1-2; the D is unclear. This CDR3 contains 16 residues. The germline V gene encodes CDR1 SGHRS and CDR2 YFSETQ. Trimming took 4 bases from V and 4 from J, leaving 20 bases between them. Drawing the rest from reference TRBV5-1 and TRBJ1-2, the complete variable domain is KAGVTQTPRYLIKTRGQQVTLSCSPISGHRSVSWYQQTPGQGLQFLFEYFSETQRNKGNFPGRFSGRQFSNSRSEMNVSTLELGDSALYLCASSTSWTASSYGYTFGSGTRLTVV.